Included here is one T cell receptor beta chain sequence, with context. The antigen is undetermined. This sample stems from a study of cytomegalovirus exposure and HLA in healthy donors. The PCR used 60 Vbeta and 13 Jbeta primers. Clones were read by immunoSEQ multiplex PCR, and TCRdb kept only the in-frame ones, dropping some. The table has about 130,000 clones, approximately 75% seen once. Study findings and constraints: Most TCR sequences showed up rarely, but some public TCRs showed up in many donors.

Sample: PBMCs. The clonotype originates from a woman aged 35 to 49 in good health and CMV-seropositive.

CDR3 sequence (DNA): TGCGCCAGCAGCTTGGAGGGCCAGGGGGCGATGTGGCTTGAAGCTTTCTTT. Protein sequence: CASSLEGQGAMWLEAFF. The rearrangement links TRBV5-1 to TRBJ1-1; 8 bases fit TRBD1. The trim removed 0 bases at V and 7 bases at J, leaving 14 bases unmatched. This CDR3 region has 17 residues. Germline CDR1 SGHRS, CDR2 YFSETQ.